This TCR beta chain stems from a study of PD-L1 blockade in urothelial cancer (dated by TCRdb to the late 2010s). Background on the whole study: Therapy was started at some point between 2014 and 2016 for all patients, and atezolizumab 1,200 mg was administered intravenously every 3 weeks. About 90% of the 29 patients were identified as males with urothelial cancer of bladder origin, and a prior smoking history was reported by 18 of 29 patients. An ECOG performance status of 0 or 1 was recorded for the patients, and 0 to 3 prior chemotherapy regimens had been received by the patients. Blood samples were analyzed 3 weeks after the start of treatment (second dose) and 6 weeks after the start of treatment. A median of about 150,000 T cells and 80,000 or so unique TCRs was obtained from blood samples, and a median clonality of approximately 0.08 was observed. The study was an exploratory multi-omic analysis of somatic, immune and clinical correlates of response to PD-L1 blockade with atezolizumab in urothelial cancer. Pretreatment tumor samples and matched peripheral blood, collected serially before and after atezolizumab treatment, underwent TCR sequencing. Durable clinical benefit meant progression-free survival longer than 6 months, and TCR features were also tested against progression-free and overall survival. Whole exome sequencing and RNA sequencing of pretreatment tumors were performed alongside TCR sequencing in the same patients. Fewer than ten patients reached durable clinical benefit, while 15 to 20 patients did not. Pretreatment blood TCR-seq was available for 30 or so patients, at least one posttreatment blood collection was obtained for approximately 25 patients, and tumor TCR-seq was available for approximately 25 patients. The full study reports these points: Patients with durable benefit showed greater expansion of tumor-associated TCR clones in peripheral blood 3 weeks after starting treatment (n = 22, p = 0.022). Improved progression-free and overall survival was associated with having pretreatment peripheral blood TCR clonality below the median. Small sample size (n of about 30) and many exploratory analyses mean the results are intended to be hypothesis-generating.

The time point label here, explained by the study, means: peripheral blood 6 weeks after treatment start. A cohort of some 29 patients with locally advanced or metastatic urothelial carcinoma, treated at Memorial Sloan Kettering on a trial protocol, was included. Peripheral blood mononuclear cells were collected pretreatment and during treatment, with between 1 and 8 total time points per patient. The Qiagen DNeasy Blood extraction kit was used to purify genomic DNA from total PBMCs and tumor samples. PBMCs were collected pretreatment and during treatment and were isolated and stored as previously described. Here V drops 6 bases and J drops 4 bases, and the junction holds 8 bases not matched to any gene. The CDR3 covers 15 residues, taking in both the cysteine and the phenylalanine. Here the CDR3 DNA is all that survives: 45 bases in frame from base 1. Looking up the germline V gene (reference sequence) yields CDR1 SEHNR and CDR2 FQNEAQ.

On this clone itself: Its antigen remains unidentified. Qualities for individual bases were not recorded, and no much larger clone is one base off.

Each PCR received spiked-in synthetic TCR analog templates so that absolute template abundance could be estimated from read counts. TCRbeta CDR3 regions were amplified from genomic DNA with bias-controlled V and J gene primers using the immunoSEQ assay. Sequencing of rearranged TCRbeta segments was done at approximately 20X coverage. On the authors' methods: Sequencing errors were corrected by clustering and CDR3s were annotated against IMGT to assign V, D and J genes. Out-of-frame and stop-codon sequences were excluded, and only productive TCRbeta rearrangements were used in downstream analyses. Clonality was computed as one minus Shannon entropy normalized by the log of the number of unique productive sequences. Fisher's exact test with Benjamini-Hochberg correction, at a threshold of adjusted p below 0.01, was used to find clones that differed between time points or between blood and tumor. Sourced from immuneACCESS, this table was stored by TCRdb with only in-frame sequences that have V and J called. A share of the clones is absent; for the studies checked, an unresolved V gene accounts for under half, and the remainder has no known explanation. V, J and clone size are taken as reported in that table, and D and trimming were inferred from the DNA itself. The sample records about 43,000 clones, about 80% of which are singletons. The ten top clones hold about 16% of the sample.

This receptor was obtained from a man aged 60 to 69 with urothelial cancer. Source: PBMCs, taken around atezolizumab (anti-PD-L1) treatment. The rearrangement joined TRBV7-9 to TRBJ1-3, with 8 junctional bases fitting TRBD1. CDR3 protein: CASRDGQGLGNTIYF. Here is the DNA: TGTGCCAGCAGAGATGGACAGGGCTTGGGAAACACCATATATTTT.